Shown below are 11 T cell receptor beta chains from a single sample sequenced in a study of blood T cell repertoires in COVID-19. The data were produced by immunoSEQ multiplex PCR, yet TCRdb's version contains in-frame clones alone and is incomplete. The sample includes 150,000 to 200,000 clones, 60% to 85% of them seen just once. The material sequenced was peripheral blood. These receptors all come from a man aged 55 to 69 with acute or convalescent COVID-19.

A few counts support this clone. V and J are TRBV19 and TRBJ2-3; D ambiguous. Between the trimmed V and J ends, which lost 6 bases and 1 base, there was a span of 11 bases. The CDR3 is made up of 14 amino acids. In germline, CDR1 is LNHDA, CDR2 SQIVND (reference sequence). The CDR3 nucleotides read TGTGCCAGTAGCCCGGTAGGAGGCACAGATACGCAGTATTTT. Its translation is CASSPVGGTDTQYF.

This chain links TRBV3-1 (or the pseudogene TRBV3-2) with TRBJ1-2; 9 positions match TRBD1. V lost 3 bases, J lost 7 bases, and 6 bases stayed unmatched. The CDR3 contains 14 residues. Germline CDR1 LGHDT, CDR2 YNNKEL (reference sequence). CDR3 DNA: TGTGCCAGCAGCCACTCCGACAGGGGGTCTGGCTACACCTTC. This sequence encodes CASSHSDRGSGYTF.

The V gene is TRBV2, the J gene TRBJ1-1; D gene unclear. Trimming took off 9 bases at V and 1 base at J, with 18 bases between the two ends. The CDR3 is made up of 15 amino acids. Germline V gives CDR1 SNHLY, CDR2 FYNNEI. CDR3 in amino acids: CASQRESHQNTEAFF. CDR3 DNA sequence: TGTGCCAGTCAAAGGGAGTCGCATCAGAACACTGAAGCTTTCTTT.

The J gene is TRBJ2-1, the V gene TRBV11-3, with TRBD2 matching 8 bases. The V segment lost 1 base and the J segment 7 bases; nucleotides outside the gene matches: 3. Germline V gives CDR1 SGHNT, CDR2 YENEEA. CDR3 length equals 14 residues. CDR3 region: CASSLAGTRNEQFF. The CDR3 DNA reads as TGTGCCAGCAGCTTAGCCGGGACTAGGAATGAGCAGTTCTTC.

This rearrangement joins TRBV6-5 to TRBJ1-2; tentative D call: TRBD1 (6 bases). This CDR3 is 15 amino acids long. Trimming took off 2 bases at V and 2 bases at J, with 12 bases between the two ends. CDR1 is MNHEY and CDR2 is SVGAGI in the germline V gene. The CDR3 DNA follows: TGTGCCAGCAGTTACGGCGCAGGGGCGAACTATGGCTACACCTTC. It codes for CASSYGAGANYGYTF.

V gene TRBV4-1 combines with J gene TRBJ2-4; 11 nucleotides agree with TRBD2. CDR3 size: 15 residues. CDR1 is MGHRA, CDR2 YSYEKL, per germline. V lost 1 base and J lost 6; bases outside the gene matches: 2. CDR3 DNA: TGCGCCAGCAGCCAAGGTACTAGCGGGGGAAACATTCAGTACTTC. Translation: CASSQGTSGGNIQYF.

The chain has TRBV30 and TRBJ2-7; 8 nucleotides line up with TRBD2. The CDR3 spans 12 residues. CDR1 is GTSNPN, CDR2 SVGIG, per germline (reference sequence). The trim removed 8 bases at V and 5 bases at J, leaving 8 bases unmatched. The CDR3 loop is CAHGRGSHEQYF. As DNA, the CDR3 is TGTGCCCACGGGAGGGGATCCCACGAGCAGTACTTC.

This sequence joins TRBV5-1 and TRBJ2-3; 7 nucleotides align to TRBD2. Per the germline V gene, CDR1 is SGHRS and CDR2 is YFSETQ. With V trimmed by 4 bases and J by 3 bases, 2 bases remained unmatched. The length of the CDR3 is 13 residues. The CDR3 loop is CASSLAVTDTQYF. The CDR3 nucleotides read TGCGCCAGCAGCCTAGCGGTAACAGATACGCAGTATTTT.

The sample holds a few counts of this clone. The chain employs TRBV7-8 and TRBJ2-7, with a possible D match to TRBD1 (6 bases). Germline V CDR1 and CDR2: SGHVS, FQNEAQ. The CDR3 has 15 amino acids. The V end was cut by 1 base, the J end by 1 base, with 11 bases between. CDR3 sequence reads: CASSLGSTGSYEQYF. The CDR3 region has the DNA TGTGCCAGCAGCTTAGGGTCGACAGGTTCCTACGAGCAGTACTTC.

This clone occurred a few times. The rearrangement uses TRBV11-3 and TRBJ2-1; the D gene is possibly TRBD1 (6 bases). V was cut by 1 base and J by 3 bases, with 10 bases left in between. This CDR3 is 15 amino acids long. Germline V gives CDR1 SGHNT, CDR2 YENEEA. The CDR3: CASSLGDTDYNEQFF. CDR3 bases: TGTGCCAGCAGCTTAGGGGACACTGACTACAATGAGCAGTTCTTC.

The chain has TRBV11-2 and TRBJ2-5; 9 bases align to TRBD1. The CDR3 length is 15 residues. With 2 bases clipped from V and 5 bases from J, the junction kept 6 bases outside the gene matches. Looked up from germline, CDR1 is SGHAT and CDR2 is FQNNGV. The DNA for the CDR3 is TGTGCCAGCAGCTTAACAGGGGGCGCAGGGGAGACCCAGTACTTC. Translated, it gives CASSLTGGAGETQYF.